Sequencing of this TCR beta chain was carried out in a study of CD8+CD57+ T cells in acquired aplastic anemia. Findings of the study overall: Patients shared 25 to 35 CD8+ CDR3 sequences with controls.

Only patients with CD8+CD57+ cell expansion on flow cytometry were chosen for sequencing. CDR3 and TCR beta VDJ profiling relied on a genomic DNA template. MiXCR was run by TCRdb on the reads, yielding one entry per CDR3 protein. The sample holds about 180,000 distinct CDR3 sequences, 48% seen once. The CDR3 is made up of 13 amino acids. The V end lost 9 bases, the J end lost 0 bases, and 7 bases lay between the germline ends. Germline V CDR1 and CDR2: KGHDR, SFDVKD. In the case of this clonotype: Its specificity is unknown.

The chain has TRBV24-1 and TRBJ2-2; D may be TRBD1 or TRBD2 (5 bases each). The sequence came from a human donor with aplastic anemia. The specimen sequenced was sorted CD4+, CD8+, or CD8+CD57+ T cells (not recorded which) from PBMCs. The CDR3: CATRDANTGELFF. The CDR3 DNA sequence: TGTGCCACCCGGGACGCGAACACCGGGGAGCTGTTTTTT.